These T cell receptor beta chains were read from a single sample in a study of blood T cell repertoires in COVID-19. The table came from immunoSEQ multiplex PCR; TCRdb's copy has only in-frame clones and leaves some out. This sample has 250,000 to 350,000 clones; roughly 84% occur once, and the top ten carry roughly 14%. The sample taken for sequencing was peripheral blood. All receptors derive from a person aged 65 to 85 with COVID-19, enrolled during active disease. Each CDR3 is given with its conserved first and last residue. A D gene is named only where the DNA matches it firmly. Some rows have no size entry. The others give once, few or many, or a class for an expanded clone.

D gene: -; J gene: TRBJ2-7; V gene: TRBV7-2; clone size: -; CDR3 protein: CASSLDRVPSYEQYF; CDR3 DNA: TGTGCCAGCAGCTTAGACAGGGTACCGTCCTACGAGCAGTACTTC
D gene: TRBD2; J gene: TRBJ2-3; V gene: TRBV6-5; clone size: -; CDR3 protein: CASSLGGGTDTQYF; CDR3 DNA: TGTGCCAGCAGCCTTGGGGGGGGCACAGATACGCAGTATTTT
D gene: -; J gene: TRBJ1-6; V gene: TRBV4-3; clone size: -; CDR3 protein: CASSPRGDSPLHF; CDR3 DNA: TGCGCCAGCAGCCCCCGGGGGGACTCACCCCTCCACTTT
D gene: TRBD1; J gene: TRBJ1-6; V gene: TRBV19; clone size: -; CDR3 protein: CASSQRTGDSNSPLHF; CDR3 DNA: TGTGCCAGTAGTCAAAGGACAGGAGATTCTAATTCACCCCTCCACTTT
D gene: -; J gene: TRBJ1-5; V gene: TRBV6-2/TRBV6-3; clone size: -; CDR3 protein: CASSYSTVPQPQHF; CDR3 DNA: TGTGCCAGCAGTTACTCGACAGTCCCCCAGCCCCAGCATTTT
D gene: -; J gene: TRBJ1-6; V gene: TRBV3-1/TRBV3-2; clone size: -; CDR3 protein: CASSQETRGSPLHF; CDR3 DNA: TGTGCCAGCAGCCAAGAGACTCGGGGTTCACCCCTCCACTTT
D gene: TRBD1; J gene: TRBJ1-1; V gene: TRBV19; clone size: -; CDR3 protein: CASTQPGQGFVVTEAFF; CDR3 DNA: TGTGCCAGTACCCAACCGGGACAGGGGTTCGTTGTCACTGAAGCTTTCTTT
D gene: TRBD2; J gene: TRBJ2-5; V gene: TRBV9; clone size: -; CDR3 protein: CASGREGGETQYF; CDR3 DNA: TGTGCCAGCGGGCGGGAGGGGGGAGAGACCCAGTACTTC
D gene: -; J gene: TRBJ2-1; V gene: TRBV5-1; clone size: -; CDR3 protein: CASSSLASSSYNEQFF; CDR3 DNA: TGCGCCAGCAGCTCCCTAGCGTCTAGCTCCTACAATGAGCAGTTCTTC
D gene: -; J gene: TRBJ1-3; V gene: TRBV7-2; clone size: -; CDR3 protein: CASSLNRLGSSGNTIYF; CDR3 DNA: TGTGCCAGCAGCTTGAATCGGCTCGGGTCCTCTGGAAACACCATATATTTT
D gene: -; J gene: TRBJ2-7; V gene: TRBV6-6; clone size: once; CDR3 protein: CASSGQSSYEQYF; CDR3 DNA: TGTGCCAGCAGTGGACAGTCCTCCTACGAGCAGTACTTC
D gene: TRBD2; J gene: TRBJ2-3; V gene: TRBV7-3; clone size: -; CDR3 protein: CASSLTGDQRGGHTQYF; CDR3 DNA: TGTGCCAGCAGCTTAACGGGAGACCAGCGGGGTGGGCATACGCAGTATTTT
D gene: -; J gene: TRBJ2-7; V gene: TRBV28; clone size: -; CDR3 protein: CASSFLGLGYEQYF; CDR3 DNA: TGTGCCAGCAGTTTTCTGGGACTCGGGTACGAGCAGTACTTC
D gene: TRBD2; J gene: TRBJ2-5; V gene: TRBV5-1; clone size: -; CDR3 protein: CASSLIAGTETQYF; CDR3 DNA: TGCGCCAGCAGCTTGATAGCGGGGACAGAGACCCAGTACTTC
D gene: TRBD1; J gene: TRBJ1-3; V gene: TRBV18; clone size: once; CDR3 protein: CASSPKAGQGSGNTIYF; CDR3 DNA: TGTGCCAGCTCACCGAAGGCGGGACAGGGCTCTGGAAACACCATATATTTT
D gene: TRBD1; J gene: TRBJ1-1; V gene: TRBV18; clone size: -; CDR3 protein: CASSQDTGVTSTEAFF; CDR3 DNA: TGTGCCAGCTCGCAAGACACAGGGGTAACAAGCACTGAAGCTTTCTTT
D gene: TRBD1; J gene: TRBJ1-5; V gene: TRBV2; clone size: few; CDR3 protein: CASKEGGEGQPQHF; CDR3 DNA: TGTGCCAGCAAAGAAGGGGGCGAGGGGCAGCCCCAGCATTTT
D gene: -; J gene: TRBJ1-5; V gene: TRBV5-8; clone size: -; CDR3 protein: CASSLGTEAQPQHF; CDR3 DNA: TGTGCCAGCAGCTTGGGGACAGAAGCCCAGCCCCAGCATTTT
D gene: TRBD1; J gene: TRBJ2-1; V gene: TRBV2; clone size: -; CDR3 protein: CASSEQGAPDNEQFF; CDR3 DNA: TGTGCCAGCAGTGAGCAGGGGGCGCCCGACAATGAGCAGTTCTTC
D gene: -; J gene: TRBJ2-3; V gene: TRBV28; clone size: -; CDR3 protein: CASSLYSDTQYF; CDR3 DNA: TGTGCCAGCAGTTTGTATTCAGATACGCAGTATTTT
D gene: -; J gene: TRBJ2-3; V gene: TRBV7-8; clone size: -; CDR3 protein: CASSFSGVITDTQYF; CDR3 DNA: TGTGCCAGCAGCTTCTCGGGGGTCATCACAGATACGCAGTATTTT
D gene: TRBD2; J gene: TRBJ2-7; V gene: TRBV6-5; clone size: -; CDR3 protein: CASSSPRVAGLYEQYF; CDR3 DNA: TGTGCCAGCAGTTCTCCTAGGGTAGCGGGGTTGTACGAGCAGTACTTC
D gene: -; J gene: TRBJ1-3; V gene: TRBV7-2; clone size: -; CDR3 protein: CASSLLSGNTIYF; CDR3 DNA: TGTGCCAGCAGCCTCCTCTCTGGAAACACCATATATTTT
D gene: TRBD1; J gene: TRBJ2-2; V gene: TRBV7-3; clone size: few; CDR3 protein: CASRWTGEVGELFF; CDR3 DNA: TGTGCCAGCAGGTGGACAGGGGAGGTCGGGGAGCTGTTTTTT
D gene: -; J gene: TRBJ1-2; V gene: TRBV2; clone size: -; CDR3 protein: CAVGTENYGYTF; CDR3 DNA: TGTGCCGTTGGAACAGAGAACTATGGCTACACCTTC
D gene: TRBD1; J gene: TRBJ1-6; V gene: TRBV15; clone size: -; CDR3 protein: CATRRSTGVYNSPLHF; CDR3 DNA: TGTGCCACCAGAAGATCGACAGGGGTCTATAATTCACCCCTCCACTTT
D gene: -; J gene: TRBJ1-4; V gene: TRBV28; clone size: once; CDR3 protein: CASSGGINEKLFF; CDR3 DNA: TGTGCCAGCAGCGGGGGAATTAATGAAAAACTGTTTTTT
D gene: -; J gene: TRBJ2-5; V gene: TRBV10-3; clone size: -; CDR3 protein: CAISVPGAETQYF; CDR3 DNA: TGTGCCATCAGTGTTCCAGGGGCGGAGACCCAGTACTTC
D gene: TRBD1; J gene: TRBJ1-1; V gene: TRBV10-3; clone size: -; CDR3 protein: CAIRPMSGQHNTEAFF; CDR3 DNA: TGTGCCATCAGGCCTATGTCGGGACAGCACAACACTGAAGCTTTCTTT
D gene: TRBD2; J gene: TRBJ2-7; V gene: TRBV3-1/TRBV3-2; clone size: few; CDR3 protein: CASSIGLAGVGEQYF; CDR3 DNA: TGTGCCAGCAGTATCGGACTAGCGGGGGTCGGCGAGCAGTACTTC